This TCR beta chain is drawn from a study of beta chain features in type 1 diabetes (dated by TCRdb to the late 2010s). Turning to the overall study: Mean age, gender distribution, total cell number and subset yield were not different between patients and healthy donors. Across all samples, around 100 million sorted cells were examined, and cell number per subset correlated strongly with RNA yield. In the study, TCRB repertoires of sorted circulating CD4+ T cell subsets from recently diagnosed type 1 diabetes patients were compared with those of matched healthy donors. Regulatory and stem cell-like memory subsets were isolated from only 8 patients and roughly 8 healthy donors, whereas naive and central memory subsets came from all 30 or so donors. The investigation overall reported the following: Sequencing cDNA rather than genomic DNA could over-represent highly expressing activated cells, although activation and CD3 levels did not differ between groups. Because the HLA sub-analyses included only small numbers of individuals, any influence of HLA type on TCRB rearrangement was left unresolved. Naive, central memory and regulatory TCRB repertoires appeared to be more alike among patients than among healthy donors. Shorter templates might have been favored by PCR, but patient and control samples were amplified and corrected together, so both groups would have been affected equally by any skew. A moderate but significant shortening of TCRB CDR3 length was observed in type 1 diabetes patients in all four CD4+ subsets. Fewer insertions and more nucleotide deletions at VDJ recombination sites were observed in patients with type 1 diabetes, implying thymic rearrangement abnormalities.

V is pared back by 0 bases and J by 4 bases, with 12 bases lying between the germline termini. The germline V gene (reference sequence) sets CDR1 to SEHNR and CDR2 to FQNEAQ. The CDR3 measures 15 amino acids from cysteine to phenylalanine. Left in the record is the CDR3 DNA by itself, 45 bases read in frame from the first base. The entire amount of isolated RNA was reverse transcribed using the High Capacity cDNA Reverse Transcription Kit, so the sequenced TCRB transcripts were expressed ones. Naive, central memory and regulatory T cell samples underwent deep immunoSEQ sequencing, averaging about 3.3 million total reads per sample. After sorted cells were lysed in RLT buffer, RNA was extracted with DNase-treated RNeasy Micro or Mini kits, with the choice depending on cell number. Each cell subset was processed separately to prevent cross-contamination, with patient and healthy donor samples processed together. TCRB sequences were amplified from cDNA with the immunoSEQ multiplex PCR, producing 87-bp fragments spanning the CDR3 region. The amplicons were sequenced using the Illumina HiSeq platform. On the study's bioinformatics: PCR bias was computationally corrected using synthetic template baselines, reads within Hamming distance 2 were collapsed, and singletons that could not be merged were discarded. Reads were aligned against IMGT to assign V, D and J genes, CDR3 length and insertions or deletions at six rearrangement sites. Within each subset, clonotype counts were normalized to sorted cell number, and only after that were true diversity and Gini coefficients computed with the tcR R package. The overlap coefficient, calculated on TCRB nucleotide sequences, was used to quantify repertoire sharing. Out-of-frame TCRB sequences from naive cells were analyzed to stand in for the pre-selection repertoire. Imported from immuneACCESS, the table was reduced by TCRdb to in-frame sequences with V and J called. These copies leave out some clones; in studies compared against another copy, an unresolved V gene accounts for under half, and the cause of the remainder is not known. The DNA was the basis for D and trimming; V, J and clone size are from that table. For this sample there are 550,000 to 850,000 clones; about an eighth appear just once. Roughly 0.022% of the sample lies in the top ten.

This clone was seen only a few times. Its antigen specificity is not known. No much larger clone is present one base from it, and per-base qualities are unavailable. Each donor gave one peripheral blood draw, approximately 110 mL on average, collected into heparinised tubes. A BD FACSAria II was used to sort naive, central memory, regulatory and stem cell-like memory CD4+ T cells with a panel that included CD45RO, CCR7, CD25, CD127, CD95 and CD27. Every sorted population had a purity above 95%. PBMCs were isolated immediately by Lymphoprep density gradient centrifugation and stained directly without culture. So that batch effects would be minimized, each experiment stained and sorted samples in pairs, pairing one healthy donor with one patient.

The chain is encoded by TRBV7-9 joined to TRBJ1-2; the D gene is perhaps TRBD1, on 5 matching bases. The TCR comes from a man younger than 35 with type 1 diabetes. The material sequenced was naive CD4+ T cells from blood. In light of the paper, this sample's cell subset or site label describes: true naive CD4+ T cells. The CDR3 protein: CASSLAGTTTYGYTF. The nucleotides read TGTGCCAGCAGCTTAGCGGGGACCACAACCTATGGCTACACCTTC.